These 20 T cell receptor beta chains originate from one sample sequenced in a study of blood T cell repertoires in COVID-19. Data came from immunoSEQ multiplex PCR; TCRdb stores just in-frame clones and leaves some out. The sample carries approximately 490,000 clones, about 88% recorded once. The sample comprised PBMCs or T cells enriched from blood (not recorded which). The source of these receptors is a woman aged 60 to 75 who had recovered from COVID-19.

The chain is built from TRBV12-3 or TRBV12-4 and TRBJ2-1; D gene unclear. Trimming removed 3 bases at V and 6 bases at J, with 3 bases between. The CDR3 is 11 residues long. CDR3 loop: CASSFGNEQFF. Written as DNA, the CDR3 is TGTGCCAGCAGTTTCGGCAATGAGCAGTTCTTC.

The CDR3 DNA sequence: TGTGCCAGCAGCGTAGCCGGGGGGGCCGGCACCGGGGAGCTGTTTTTT. This sequence encodes CASSVAGGAGTGELFF. This sequence joins TRBV9 and TRBJ2-2; 8 bases map to TRBD2. The J segment lost 4 bases and the V segment lost 0 bases, leaving 5 bases of the junction unmatched. This CDR3 has 16 amino acids. The germline V gene has CDR1 SGDLS and CDR2 YYNGEE.

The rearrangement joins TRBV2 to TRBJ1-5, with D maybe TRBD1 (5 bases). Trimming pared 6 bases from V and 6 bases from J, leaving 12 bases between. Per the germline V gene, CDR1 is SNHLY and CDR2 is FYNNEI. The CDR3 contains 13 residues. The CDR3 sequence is CASRGVLGQPQHF. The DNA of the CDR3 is TGTGCCAGCAGAGGGGTATTAGGTCAGCCCCAGCATTTT.

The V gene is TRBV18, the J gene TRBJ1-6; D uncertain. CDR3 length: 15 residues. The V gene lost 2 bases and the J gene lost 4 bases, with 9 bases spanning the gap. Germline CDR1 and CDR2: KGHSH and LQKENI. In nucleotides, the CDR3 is TGTGCCAGCTCACCAATCGCGGGTTATAATTCACCCCTCCACTTT. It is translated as CASSPIAGYNSPLHF.

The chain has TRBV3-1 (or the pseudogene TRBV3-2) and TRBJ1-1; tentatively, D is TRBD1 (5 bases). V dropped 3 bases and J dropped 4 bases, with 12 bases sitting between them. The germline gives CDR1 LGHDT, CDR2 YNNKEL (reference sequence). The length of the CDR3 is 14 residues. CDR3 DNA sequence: TGTGCCAGCAGCCAGTCAGGGATAATCACTGAAGCTTTCTTT. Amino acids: CASSQSGIITEAFF.

The CDR3: CASSLALLAGGLPTGELFF. CDR3 nucleotides: TGCGCCAGCAGCTTGGCGTTGCTAGCGGGGGGGCTCCCCACCGGGGAGCTGTTTTTT. This chain links TRBV5-1 with TRBJ2-2; 12 bases map to TRBD2. The CDR3 extends over 19 amino acids. With V trimmed by 0 bases and J by 4 bases, 10 bases remained unmatched. Germline-derived CDR1 and CDR2 are SGHRS and YFSETQ.

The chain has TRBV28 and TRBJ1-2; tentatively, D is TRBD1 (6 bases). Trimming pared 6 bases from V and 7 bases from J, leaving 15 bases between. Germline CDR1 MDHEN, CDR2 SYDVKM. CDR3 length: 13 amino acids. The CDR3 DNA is TGTGCCAGCAGCCAAGGGACAATCCGTGGCTACACCTTC. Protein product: CASSQGTIRGYTF.

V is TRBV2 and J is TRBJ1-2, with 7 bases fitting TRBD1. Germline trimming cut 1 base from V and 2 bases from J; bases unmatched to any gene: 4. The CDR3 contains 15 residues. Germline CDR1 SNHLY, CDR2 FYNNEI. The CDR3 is CASSEGGRGNYGYTF. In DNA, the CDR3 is TGTGCCAGCAGTGAAGGGGGCAGGGGGAACTATGGCTACACCTTC. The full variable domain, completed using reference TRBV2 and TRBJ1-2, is EPEVTQTPSHQVTQMGQEVILRCVPISNHLYFYWYRQILGQKVEFLVSFYNNEISEKSEIFDDQFSVERPDGSNFTLKIRSTKLEDSAMYFCASSEGGRGNYGYTFGSGTRLTVV.

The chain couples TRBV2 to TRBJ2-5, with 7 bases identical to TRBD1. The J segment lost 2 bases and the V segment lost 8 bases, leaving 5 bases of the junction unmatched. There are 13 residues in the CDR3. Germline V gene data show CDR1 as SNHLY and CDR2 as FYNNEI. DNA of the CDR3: TGTGCCAGCGTCCGGGACAGACAAGAGACCCAGTACTTC. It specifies CASVRDRQETQYF.

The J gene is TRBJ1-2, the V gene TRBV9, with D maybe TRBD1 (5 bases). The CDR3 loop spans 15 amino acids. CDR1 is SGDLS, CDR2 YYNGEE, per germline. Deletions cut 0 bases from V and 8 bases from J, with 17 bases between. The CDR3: CASSVAPPGVRGYTF. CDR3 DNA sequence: TGTGCCAGCAGCGTAGCACCCCCGGGGGTGAGGGGCTACACCTTC.

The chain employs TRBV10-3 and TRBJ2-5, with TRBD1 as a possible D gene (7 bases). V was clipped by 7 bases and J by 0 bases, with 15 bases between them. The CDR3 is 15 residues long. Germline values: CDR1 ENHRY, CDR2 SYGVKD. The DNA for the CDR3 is TGTGCCATCAAACTGCGGGACAGTGACCAAGAGACCCAGTACTTC. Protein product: CAIKLRDSDQETQYF.

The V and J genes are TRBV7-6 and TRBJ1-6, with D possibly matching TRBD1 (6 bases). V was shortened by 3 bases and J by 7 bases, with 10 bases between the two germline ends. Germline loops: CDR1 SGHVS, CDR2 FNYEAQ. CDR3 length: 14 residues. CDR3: CASSFQGSNSPLHF. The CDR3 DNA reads TGTGCCAGCAGCTTTCAGGGGAGCAATTCACCCCTCCACTTT.

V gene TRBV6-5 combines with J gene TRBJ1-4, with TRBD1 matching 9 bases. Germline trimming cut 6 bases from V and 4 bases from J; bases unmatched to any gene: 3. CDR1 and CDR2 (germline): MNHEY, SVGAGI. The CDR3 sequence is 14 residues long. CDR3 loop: CASSAGQGNEKLFF. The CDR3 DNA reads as TGTGCCAGCAGCGCGGGACAGGGTAATGAAAAACTGTTTTTT.

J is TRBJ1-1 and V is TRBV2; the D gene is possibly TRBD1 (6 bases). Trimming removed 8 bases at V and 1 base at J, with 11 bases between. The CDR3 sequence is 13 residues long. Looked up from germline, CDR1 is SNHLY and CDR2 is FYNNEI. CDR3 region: CASLGARNTEAFF. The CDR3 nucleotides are TGTGCCAGCCTGGGGGCAAGGAACACTGAAGCTTTCTTT.

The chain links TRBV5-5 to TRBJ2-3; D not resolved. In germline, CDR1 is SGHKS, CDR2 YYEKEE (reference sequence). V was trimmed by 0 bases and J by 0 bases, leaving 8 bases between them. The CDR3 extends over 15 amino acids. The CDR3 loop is CASSLAYRSTDTQYF. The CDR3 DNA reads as TGTGCCAGCAGCTTGGCCTATCGAAGCACAGATACGCAGTATTTT.

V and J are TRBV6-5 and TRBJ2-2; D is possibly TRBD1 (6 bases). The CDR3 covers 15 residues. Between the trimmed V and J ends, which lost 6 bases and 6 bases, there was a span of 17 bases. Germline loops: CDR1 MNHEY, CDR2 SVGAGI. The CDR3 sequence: CASSPSGTWAGELFF. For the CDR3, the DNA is TGTGCCAGCAGCCCCTCCGGGACATGGGCCGGGGAGCTGTTTTTT.

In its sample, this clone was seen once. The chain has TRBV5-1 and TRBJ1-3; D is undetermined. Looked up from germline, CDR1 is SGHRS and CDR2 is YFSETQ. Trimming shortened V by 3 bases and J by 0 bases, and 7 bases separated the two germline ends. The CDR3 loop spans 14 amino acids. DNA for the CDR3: TGCGCCAGCAGCTCACAGAGCTCTGGAAACACCATATATTTT. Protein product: CASSSQSSGNTIYF.

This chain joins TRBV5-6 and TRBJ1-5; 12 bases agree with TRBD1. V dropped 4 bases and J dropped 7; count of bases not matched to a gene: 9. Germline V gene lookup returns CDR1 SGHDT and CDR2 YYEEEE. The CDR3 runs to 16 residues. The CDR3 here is CASSATGTGGWQPQHF. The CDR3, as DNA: TGTGCCAGCAGCGCCACCGGGACAGGGGGCTGGCAGCCCCAGCATTTT.

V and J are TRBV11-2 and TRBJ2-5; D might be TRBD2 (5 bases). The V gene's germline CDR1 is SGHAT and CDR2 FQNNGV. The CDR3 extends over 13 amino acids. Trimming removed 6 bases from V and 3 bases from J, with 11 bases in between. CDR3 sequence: CASRRAVEETQYF. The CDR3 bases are TGTGCCAGCAGGCGGGCGGTAGAAGAGACCCAGTACTTC.

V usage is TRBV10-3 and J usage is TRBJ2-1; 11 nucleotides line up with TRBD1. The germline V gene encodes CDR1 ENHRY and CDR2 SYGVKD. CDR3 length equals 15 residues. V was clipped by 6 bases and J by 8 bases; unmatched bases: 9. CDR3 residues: CAISPSDRGRDEQFF. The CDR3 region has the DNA TGTGCCATCAGCCCCTCGGACAGGGGGCGGGATGAGCAGTTCTTC.